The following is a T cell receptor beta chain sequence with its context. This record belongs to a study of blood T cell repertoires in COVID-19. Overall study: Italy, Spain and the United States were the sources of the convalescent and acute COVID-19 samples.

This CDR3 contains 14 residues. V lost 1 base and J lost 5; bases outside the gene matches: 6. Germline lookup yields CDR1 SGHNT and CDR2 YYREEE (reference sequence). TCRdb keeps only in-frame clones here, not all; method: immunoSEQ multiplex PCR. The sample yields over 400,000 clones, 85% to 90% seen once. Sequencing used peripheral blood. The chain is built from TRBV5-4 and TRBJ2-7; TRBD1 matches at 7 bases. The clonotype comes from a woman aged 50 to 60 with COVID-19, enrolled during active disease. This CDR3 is CASSLKTGEHEQYF. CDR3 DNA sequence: TGTGCCAGCAGCTTGAAAACAGGGGAGCACGAGCAGTACTTC.